One and the same sample provided the 25 T cell receptor beta chains below, sequenced in a study of CXCR3-negative and CXCR3-positive naive CD8 T cells. TRB cDNA was prepared as libraries by UMI-labeled 5' RACE. TCRdb processed the 5' RACE reads again and assigns one entry to each CDR3 protein, with no DNA. The sample has 45,000 to 60,000 distinct CDR3 sequences. The sample consisted of naive CXCR3- CD8+ T cells from blood. As to subset: CD45RO-CCR7+CD27+CD95- naive CD8+ T cells lacking CXCR3 (TNR3-). These receptors came from a human donor in good health. Some clones in this sample may be carry-over from other donors' samples.

The chain is built from TRBV28 and TRBJ2-5; TCRdb designates TRBD1, a call that cannot be tested without DNA. CDR1 is MDHEN, CDR2 SYDVKM, per germline. CDR3 length: 14 residues. CDR3 residues: CASSLQGAQETQYF.

CDR3 residues: CASSYGTDTQYF. The chain links TRBV6-6 to TRBJ2-3. The CDR3 is made up of 12 amino acids. CDR1 is MNHNY and CDR2 is SVGAGI in the germline V gene (reference sequence).

The chain links TRBV27 to TRBJ2-7; TCRdb selects TRBD1, and the lack of DNA leaves this call unchecked. Germline V gene lookup returns CDR1 MNHEY and CDR2 SMNVEV (reference sequence). The CDR3 length is 12 residues. CDR3 loop: CASSHGTYEQYF.

The V and J genes are TRBV7-9 and TRBJ2-3; TCRdb outputs TRBD2, but without DNA this stays unchecked. The CDR3 sequence is 16 residues long. Germline-derived CDR1 and CDR2 are SEHNR and FQNEAQ (reference sequence). CDR3 residues: CASSPAPSGGTDTQYF.

The rearrangement uses TRBV28 and TRBJ2-1; the TRBD1 assignment by TCRdb is unverifiable without DNA. Germline V gives CDR1 MDHEN, CDR2 SYDVKM. The CDR3 consists of 12 residues. CDR3 in amino acids: CASSFTGNGQFF.

The chain joins TRBV6-2 or TRBV6-3 to TRBJ1-5; TCRdb lists TRBD1, though no DNA is available to test this call. Per the germline V gene, CDR1 is MNHEY and CDR2 is SVGEGT. The length of the CDR3 is 16 residues. Here the CDR3 reads CASSSNRGWSNQPQHF.

The chain recombines TRBV29-1 with TRBJ2-3. Germline-derived CDR1 and CDR2 are SQVTM and ANQGSEA. The CDR3 loop spans 14 amino acids. This CDR3 is CSVVSVGGADTQYF.

The V and J genes are TRBV14 and TRBJ2-2. The CDR3 sequence is 17 residues long. Germline V gives CDR1 SGHDN, CDR2 FVKESK. CDR3 residues: CACSHHVRTATTGELFF.

Here the CDR3 reads CASSLPGAFGTDTQYF. The V gene is TRBV4-2, the J gene TRBJ2-3; TCRdb indicates TRBD1, and absent DNA this call remains unverified. The CDR3 loop spans 16 amino acids. Germline-derived CDR1 and CDR2 are LGHNA and YNFKEQ.

V gene TRBV7-6 combines with J gene TRBJ1-1. Germline CDR1 and CDR2: SGHVS and FNYEAQ. This CDR3 comprises 14 residues. The CDR3 reads CASSPWEWNTEAFF.

This chain uses TRBV7-7 with TRBJ2-7; absent DNA, TCRdb's TRBD1 call cannot be checked. This CDR3 has 16 residues. Per germline, CDR1 SSHAT and CDR2 FNYEAQ (reference sequence). The CDR3 spells CASSPLLGRGAGEQYF.

The J gene is TRBJ2-2, the V gene TRBV7-6; without DNA, the TCRdb call of TRBD1 cannot be checked. The V gene's germline CDR1 is SGHVS and CDR2 FNYEAQ. This CDR3 region has 15 residues. CDR3 sequence: CASSFGTANTGELFF.

This chain links TRBV4-3 with TRBJ2-7; as DNA is missing, the TRBD1 call by TCRdb cannot be tested. The germline gives CDR1 LGHNA, CDR2 YSLEER. The CDR3 is 14 amino acids. The CDR3 here is CASSQTTGSHEQYF.

The J gene is TRBJ1-5, the V gene TRBV7-6; TCRdb's D call, TRBD1, is unchecked because there is no DNA. The CDR3 sequence is 16 residues long. From germline, CDR1 is SGHVS and CDR2 FNYEAQ. The CDR3 protein is CASSPLQRQVDQPQHF. The full variable domain, rest sourced from reference TRBV7-6 and TRBJ1-5, is GAGVSQSPRYKVTKRGQDVALRCDPISGHVSLYWYRQALGQGPEFLTYFNYEAQQDKSGLPNDRFSAERPEGSISTLTIQRTEQRDSAMYRCASSPLQRQVDQPQHFGDGTRLSIL.

In terms of frequency, this clonotype is medium-sized. The CDR3 sequence: CASSLAPTGQGGYNEQFF. J is TRBJ2-1 and V is TRBV7-7; TCRdb indicates TRBD1, and absent DNA this call remains unverified. The CDR3 totals 18 residues. CDR1 and CDR2 (germline): SSHAT, FNYEAQ (reference sequence).

This sequence joins TRBV20-1 and TRBJ2-1; TCRdb's D call of TRBD1 is untestable without DNA. Germline V gene sequence: CDR1 DFQATT, CDR2 SNEGSKA (reference sequence). The CDR3 has 14 residues. The CDR3 protein is CSASRLGAYNEQFF.

This chain links TRBV7-2 with TRBJ2-7; TCRdb's D call of TRBD2 is untestable without DNA. CDR1 and CDR2 from the germline V gene are SGHTA and FQGNSA. The CDR3 extends over 18 amino acids. Here the CDR3 reads CASSSRPHLANEEGEQYF.

The CDR3 sequence: CSARDHRNSYEQYF. The rearrangement uses TRBV20-1 and TRBJ2-7. This CDR3 region has 14 residues. Germline V CDR1 and CDR2: DFQATT, SNEGSKA (reference sequence).

This chain connects TRBV4-3 to TRBJ1-5. Germline V gene lookup returns CDR1 LGHNA and CDR2 YSLEER. The CDR3 is 15 amino acids. CDR3 in amino acids: CASSQDSEAYQPQHF.

CDR3 residues: CASSEALGLAGGPADTQYF. This chain connects TRBV6-1 to TRBJ2-3; with no DNA, the TCRdb D assignment of TRBD2 cannot be verified. Germline assignment: CDR1 MNHNS and CDR2 SASEGT. This CDR3 contains 19 residues.

The chain is built from TRBV4-2 and TRBJ2-7; there is no DNA to check the TCRdb D call of TRBD2. The germline CDR1 and CDR2 sequences are LGHNA and YNFKEQ. The CDR3 length is 16 residues. The CDR3 region is CASSQEGLAGTYEQYF.

The chain uses TRBV27 and TRBJ2-3; lacking DNA, the TRBD1 call made by TCRdb goes unchecked. The CDR3 is 16 residues long. Germline CDR1 is MNHEY and CDR2 is SMNVEV (reference sequence). CDR3 region: CASSIGTGYGTDTQYF.

The rearrangement uses TRBV6-5 and TRBJ2-3; TCRdb's D call, TRBD1, is unchecked because there is no DNA. Germline-derived CDR1 and CDR2 are MNHEY and SVGAGI. The CDR3 sequence is 15 residues long. The CDR3 here is CASSYGTPSTDTQYF.

This chain connects TRBV23-1 to TRBJ2-5; there is no DNA to check the TCRdb D call of TRBD1. TRBV23-1 carries the ORF label, with uncertain function. This CDR3 has 15 amino acids. CDR3: CASSKEPRGRETQYF.

V gene TRBV4-3 combines with J gene TRBJ1-4. Germline V gives CDR1 LGHNA, CDR2 YSLEER. This CDR3 has 15 residues. This chain's CDR3 is CASSQDRIEREKLFF.